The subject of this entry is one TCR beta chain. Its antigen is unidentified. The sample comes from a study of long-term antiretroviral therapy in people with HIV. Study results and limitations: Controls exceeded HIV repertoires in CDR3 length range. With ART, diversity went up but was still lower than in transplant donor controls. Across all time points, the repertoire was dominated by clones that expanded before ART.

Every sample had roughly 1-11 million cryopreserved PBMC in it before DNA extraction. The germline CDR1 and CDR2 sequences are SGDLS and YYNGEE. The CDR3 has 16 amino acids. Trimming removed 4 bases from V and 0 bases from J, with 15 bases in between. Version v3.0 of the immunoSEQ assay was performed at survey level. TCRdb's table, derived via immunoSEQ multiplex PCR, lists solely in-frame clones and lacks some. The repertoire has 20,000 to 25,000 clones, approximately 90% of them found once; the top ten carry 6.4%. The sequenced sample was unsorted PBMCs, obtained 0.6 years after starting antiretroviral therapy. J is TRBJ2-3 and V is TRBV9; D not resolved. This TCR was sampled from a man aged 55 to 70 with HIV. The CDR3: CASSPIPAESTDTQYF. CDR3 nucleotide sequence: TGTGCCAGCAGCCCAATCCCGGCGGAAAGCACAGATACGCAGTATTTT. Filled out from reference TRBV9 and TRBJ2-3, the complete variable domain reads DSGVTQTPKHLITATGQRVTLRCSPRSGDLSVYWYQQSLDQGLQFLIQYYNGEERAKGNILERFSAQQFPDLHSELNLSSLELGDSALYFCASSPIPAESTDTQYFGPGTRLTVL.